The rows below give T cell receptor beta chains drawn from one sample of a study of blood T cells in healthy people across ages. MiXCR was run by TCRdb on the 5' RACE reads, yielding one entry per CDR3 protein. The sample has more than 800,000 distinct CDR3 sequences; 45% are singletons. The sample comprised blood. The source of these receptors is a woman in her sixties or seventies in good health. CDR3s leave out the opening cysteine and the closing phenylalanine or tryptophan.

len	j_gene	v_gene	CDR3aa
11	TRBJ2-1	TRBV24-1	ATSAGTYNEQF
13	TRBJ2-3	TRBV29-1	SSSPLAGFADTQY
16	TRBJ2-7	TRBV7-9	ASSLFRGLAGAYNEQY
12	TRBJ2-5	TRBV7-3	ASSLGMAGETQY
9	TRBJ1-2	TRBV5-1	ASSLAGYPT
11	TRBJ2-5	TRBV29-1	SVIRTSRETQY
10	TRBJ1-2	TRBV20-1	SAQQDSYGYT
15	TRBJ2-3	TRBV10-3	AIRPVAGQSNTDTQY
13	TRBJ2-1	TRBV7-2	ASSPQVRAYNEQF
11	TRBJ2-7	TRBV12-3/TRBV12-4	ASSGGSPYEQY
13	TRBJ2-7	TRBV5-1	ASSLGQGVPYEQY
10	TRBJ1-2	TRBV25-1	ASSDGRCGYT
12	TRBJ2-7	TRBV27	ASSSGTSAYEQY
12	TRBJ2-7	TRBV4-1	ASSQEELPYEQY
14	TRBJ2-1	TRBV7-9	ASSPRTSGSHDEQF
13	TRBJ2-1	TRBV9	ASSPETRSYNEQF
12	TRBJ2-2	TRBV3-1	ASSQEVFARELF
11	TRBJ2-7	TRBV20-1	SASSTGSYEQY
12	NA	TRBV10-3	AISASSNYNEQY
16	TRBJ2-3	TRBV6-1	ASSEFPPGPLSTDTQY
14	TRBJ2-5	TRBV7-3	ASSLTGDRGRETQY
10	TRBJ2-3	TRBV20-1	SALTGVDTQY
14	TRBJ2-3	TRBV29-1	SVRLAGGPGTDTQY
14	TRBJ2-6	TRBV20-1	SARRTSESGANVLT